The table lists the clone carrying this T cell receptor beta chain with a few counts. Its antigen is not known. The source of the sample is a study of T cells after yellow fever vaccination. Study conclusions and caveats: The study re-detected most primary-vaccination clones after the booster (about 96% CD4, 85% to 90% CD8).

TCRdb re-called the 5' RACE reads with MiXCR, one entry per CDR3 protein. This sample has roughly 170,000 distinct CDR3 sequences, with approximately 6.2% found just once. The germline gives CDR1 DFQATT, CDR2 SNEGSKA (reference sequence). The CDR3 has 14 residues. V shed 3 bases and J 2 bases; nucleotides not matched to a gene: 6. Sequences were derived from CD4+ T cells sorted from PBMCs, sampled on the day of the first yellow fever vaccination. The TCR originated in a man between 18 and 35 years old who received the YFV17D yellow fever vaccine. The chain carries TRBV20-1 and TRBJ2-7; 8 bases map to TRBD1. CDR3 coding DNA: TGCAGTGCTAGGGACAGGGAAAATCCCTACGAGCAGTACGTC. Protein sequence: CSARDRENPYEQYV.